This TCR beta chain is drawn from a study of T cell responses to AZD1222 COVID-19 vaccine. Germline V lookup: CDR1 SNHLY, CDR2 FYNNEI. V gave up 6 bases and J gave up 6 bases, with 17 bases separating them. This CDR3 has 14 residues. Sequencing used immunoSEQ multiplex PCR; TCRdb keeps in-frame clones, though not all of them. The sample lists 95,000 to 150,000 clones, 80% to 90% occurring once. Findings and caveats of the study: Per reports, nearly half of all spike-specific TCRs target regions that are unmutated in variants.

Notes on this clone: Its target is unknown.

V usage is TRBV2 and J usage is TRBJ1-1, with D possibly being TRBD1 (5 bases). The specimen comprised peripheral blood, sampled on day 0 of AZD1222 vaccination. The source is an adult in good health. CDR3 nucleotide sequence: TGTGCCAGCAGATTGCTGACAGAAGTCTCTGAAGCTTTCTTT. Translated, it gives CASRLLTEVSEAFF.